This TCR beta chain was profiled in a study of blood T cell repertoires in COVID-19. The V segment lost 8 bases and the J segment 5 bases; nucleotides outside the gene matches: 12. The germline V gene encodes CDR1 MNHEY and CDR2 SVGAGI. The CDR3 runs 15 residues. Self-reported history from a screening survey and questionnaire set each donor's cohort. Measured with immunoSEQ multiplex PCR; TCRdb has only the in-frame clones, and not every one. There are more than 250,000 clones in the sample; about 85% occur only once, and less than 6% lies in the top ten. V and J are TRBV6-5 and TRBJ2-7; 10 bases are a match to TRBD1. The TCR originated in a woman aged 30 to 39 who had recovered from COVID-19. The source material was PBMCs or T cells enriched from blood (not recorded which). The CDR3 DNA sequence: TGTGCCAGCCCACCTGCGACAGGGGGCGGGGACGAGCAGTACTTC. Amino acid sequence: CASPPATGGGDEQYF.